This T cell receptor (beta chain) was recovered during a study of blood T cells in healthy people across ages. V was trimmed by 9 bases and J by 12 bases, leaving 15 bases between them. The CDR3 is 10 amino acids. Looked up from germline, CDR1 is SNHLY and CDR2 is FYNNEI. The sample holds many counts of this clonotype. Sample-barcoded 5' priming and a J-beta primer mix drove a second PCR of about 7 to 12 cycles. Every cDNA molecule bore a tag from a template-switch adaptor containing 12 random nucleotides. One entry per CDR3 protein results from TCRdb running MiXCR on the 5' RACE reads. The sample shows more than 800,000 distinct CDR3 sequences, 25% to 30% of them seen only once. For every donor, a draw yielded roughly 9.3 milliliters of peripheral blood.

The chain has TRBV2 and TRBJ2-7; D remains unclear. The source is a woman of 80 years or more in good health. The specimen sequenced was blood. DNA for the CDR3: TGTGCCAGTAAAGACATTACGTGGTACTTC. Protein: CASKDITWYF.